This passage covers 7 T cell receptor beta chains from one sample sequenced in a study of CD8 T cells in ankylosing spondylitis. MiXCR, run by TCRdb on the 5' RACE reads, gives a single entry per CDR3 protein. The data hold just under 550,000 distinct CDR3 sequences, with roughly 12% observed a single time. Study observations and caveats: Characteristic, it appeared, of ankylosing spondylitis blood was a TCR beta motif of eight highly homologous variants.

Antigens for these TCRs are unknown. The sequencing input was blood, either unsorted or a sorted T cell fraction (not recorded which). The receptor set was obtained from a male donor with ankylosing spondylitis.

This clonotype was recorded many times. This sequence joins TRBV6-2 or TRBV6-3 and TRBJ2-1; 8 nucleotides align to TRBD1. Germline values: CDR1 MNHEY, CDR2 SVGEGT. There are 14 residues in the CDR3. Losses at the gene ends were 6 bases for V and 10 bases for J; bases not matched to a gene: 11. CDR3 bases: TGTGCCAGCAGCGCGAGACAGGGGATAGGGGAGCAGTTCTTC. Protein: CASSARQGIGEQFF.

This clonotype has at least ten counts. A junction boundary mismatches the germline segment, possibly from a read error. The chain carries TRBV5-1 and TRBJ2-5; 8 positions match TRBD1. The CDR3 totals 14 residues. Germline assignment: CDR1 SGHRS and CDR2 YFSETQ. The CDR3 is CASSWGTGQETQYF. For the CDR3, the DNA is TGTGCCAGCAGTTGGGGGACAGGACAAGAGACCCAGTACTTC.

This clonotype was recorded many times. The chain is built from TRBV11-2 and TRBJ2-5; D gene unclear. Germline CDR1 and CDR2: SGHAT and FQNNGV. The V end lost 5 bases, the J end lost 4 bases, and 11 bases lay between the germline ends. The length of the CDR3 is 13 residues. CDR3 in DNA: TGTGCCAGCAGCCTCAGAGGCTTAGAGACCCAGTACTTC. Its translation: CASSLRGLETQYF.

The genes are TRBV20-1 and TRBJ1-4; D is ambiguous. Trimming took 4 bases from V and 7 from J, leaving 7 bases between them. CDR3 size: 11 residues. Germline CDR1 and CDR2: DFQATT and SNEGSKA (reference sequence). CDR3 amino acids: CSAKRSEKLFF. DNA for the CDR3: TGCAGTGCTAAGAGATCTGAAAAACTGTTTTTT.

The gene calls are TRBV18 and TRBJ1-3; TRBD1 aligns across 8 bases. The J segment lost 5 bases and the V segment lost 7 bases, leaving 4 bases of the junction unmatched. CDR1 and CDR2 (germline): KGHSH, LQKENI. This CDR3 region has 13 residues. This CDR3 is CASFRDRRNTIYF. Written as DNA, the CDR3 is TGTGCCAGCTTCCGGGACAGGCGAAACACCATATATTTT.

Only a few counts were recorded for this clonotype. The chain uses TRBV20-1 and TRBJ1-5; possible D gene TRBD1, 6 bases. V gave up 0 bases and J gave up 5 bases, with 14 bases separating them. The CDR3 spans 15 residues. Germline lookup yields CDR1 DFQATT and CDR2 SNEGSKA (reference sequence). Here the CDR3 DNA reads TGCAGTGCTAGAGATCTTAGGGGGGCTGATCAGCCCCAGCATTTT. As protein: CSARDLRGADQPQHF.

The J gene is TRBJ2-1, the V gene TRBV20-1, with 7 bases fitting TRBD2. The CDR3 sequence is 15 residues long. Germline V CDR1 and CDR2: DFQATT, SNEGSKA (reference sequence). V trimming: 6 bases; J trimming: 3 bases; junction bases outside the gene matches: 11. CDR3 residues: CSAPKGREYYNEQFF. The CDR3 nucleotides read TGCAGTGCCCCAAAAGGGCGGGAGTACTACAATGAGCAGTTCTTC.